The subject of this entry is one TCR beta chain. Its antigen is not identified. This sample was included in a study of T cell repertoires in cytomegalovirus infection. Via MiXCR, TCRdb re-called the reads, giving one row per CDR3 protein. The table records roughly 990,000 distinct CDR3 sequences, roughly 30% of them present only once. This CDR3 region has 19 residues. Germline CDR1 SEHNR, CDR2 FQNEAQ (reference sequence). Between the trimmed V and J ends, which lost 5 bases and 4 bases, there was a span of 24 bases. The rearrangement joins TRBV7-9 to TRBJ2-6, with a weak D call TRBD1 (6 bases). This receptor was identified in a human donor in good health (CMV status not recorded). Some clones in this sample may be carry-over from other donors' samples. The source material was cultured CD8+ T cells from PBMCs, sampled from culture after CMV antigen stimulation. The CDR3 here is CASSPPLGTQSFGANVLTF. CDR3 DNA sequence: TGTGCCAGCAGCCCGCCCCTCGGGACACAGTCTTTCGGGGCCAACGTCCTGACTTTC.